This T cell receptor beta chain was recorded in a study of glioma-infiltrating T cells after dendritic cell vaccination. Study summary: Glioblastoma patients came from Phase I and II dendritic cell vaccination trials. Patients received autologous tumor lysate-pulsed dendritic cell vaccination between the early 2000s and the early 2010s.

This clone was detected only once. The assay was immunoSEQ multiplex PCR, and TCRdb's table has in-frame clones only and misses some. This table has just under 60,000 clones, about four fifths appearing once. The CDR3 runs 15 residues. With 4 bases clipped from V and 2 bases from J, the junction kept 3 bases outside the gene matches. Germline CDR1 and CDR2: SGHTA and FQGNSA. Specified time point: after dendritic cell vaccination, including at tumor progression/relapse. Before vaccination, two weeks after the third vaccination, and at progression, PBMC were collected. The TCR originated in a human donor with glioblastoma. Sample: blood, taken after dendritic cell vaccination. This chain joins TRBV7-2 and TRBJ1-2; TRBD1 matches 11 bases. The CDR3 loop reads CASSSGQGANYGYTF. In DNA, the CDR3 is TGTGCCAGCAGCTCAGGACAGGGGGCGAACTATGGCTACACCTTC.